This T cell receptor (beta chain) was identified in a study of HIV-infected patients and healthy controls. Findings and limits, study-wide: Donor HLA types were not determined in the study.

In its sample, this clonotype was seen a few times. Antigen: not known. No cell fractionation was done, so the repertoire covers all unsorted peripheral blood T cells. People with immunomodulatory therapy, recent vaccination or treatment interruptions were not enrolled. 500 ng RNA was reverse transcribed with alpha and beta constant-region primers. Alpha and beta chain libraries were made separately by chain-specific third strand synthesis with multiplexing indices. TCRdb ran MiXCR on the 5' RACE reads and lists one entry per CDR3 protein. The data show around 10,000 distinct CDR3 sequences, roughly 7% seen once. V was shortened by 1 base and J by 3 bases, with 10 bases between the two germline ends. The CDR3 runs to 15 residues. Per the germline V gene, CDR1 is SGHNT and CDR2 is YYREEE (reference sequence).

The V and J genes are TRBV5-4 and TRBJ2-2; the D is unclear. The input for sequencing was blood, taken before antiretroviral therapy. The sequence derives from an adult with HIV infection. CDR3 nucleotide sequence: TGTGCCAGCAGCTTGCGGTCCGCGGACACCGGGGAGCTGTTTTTT. This gives the protein CASSLRSADTGELFF.